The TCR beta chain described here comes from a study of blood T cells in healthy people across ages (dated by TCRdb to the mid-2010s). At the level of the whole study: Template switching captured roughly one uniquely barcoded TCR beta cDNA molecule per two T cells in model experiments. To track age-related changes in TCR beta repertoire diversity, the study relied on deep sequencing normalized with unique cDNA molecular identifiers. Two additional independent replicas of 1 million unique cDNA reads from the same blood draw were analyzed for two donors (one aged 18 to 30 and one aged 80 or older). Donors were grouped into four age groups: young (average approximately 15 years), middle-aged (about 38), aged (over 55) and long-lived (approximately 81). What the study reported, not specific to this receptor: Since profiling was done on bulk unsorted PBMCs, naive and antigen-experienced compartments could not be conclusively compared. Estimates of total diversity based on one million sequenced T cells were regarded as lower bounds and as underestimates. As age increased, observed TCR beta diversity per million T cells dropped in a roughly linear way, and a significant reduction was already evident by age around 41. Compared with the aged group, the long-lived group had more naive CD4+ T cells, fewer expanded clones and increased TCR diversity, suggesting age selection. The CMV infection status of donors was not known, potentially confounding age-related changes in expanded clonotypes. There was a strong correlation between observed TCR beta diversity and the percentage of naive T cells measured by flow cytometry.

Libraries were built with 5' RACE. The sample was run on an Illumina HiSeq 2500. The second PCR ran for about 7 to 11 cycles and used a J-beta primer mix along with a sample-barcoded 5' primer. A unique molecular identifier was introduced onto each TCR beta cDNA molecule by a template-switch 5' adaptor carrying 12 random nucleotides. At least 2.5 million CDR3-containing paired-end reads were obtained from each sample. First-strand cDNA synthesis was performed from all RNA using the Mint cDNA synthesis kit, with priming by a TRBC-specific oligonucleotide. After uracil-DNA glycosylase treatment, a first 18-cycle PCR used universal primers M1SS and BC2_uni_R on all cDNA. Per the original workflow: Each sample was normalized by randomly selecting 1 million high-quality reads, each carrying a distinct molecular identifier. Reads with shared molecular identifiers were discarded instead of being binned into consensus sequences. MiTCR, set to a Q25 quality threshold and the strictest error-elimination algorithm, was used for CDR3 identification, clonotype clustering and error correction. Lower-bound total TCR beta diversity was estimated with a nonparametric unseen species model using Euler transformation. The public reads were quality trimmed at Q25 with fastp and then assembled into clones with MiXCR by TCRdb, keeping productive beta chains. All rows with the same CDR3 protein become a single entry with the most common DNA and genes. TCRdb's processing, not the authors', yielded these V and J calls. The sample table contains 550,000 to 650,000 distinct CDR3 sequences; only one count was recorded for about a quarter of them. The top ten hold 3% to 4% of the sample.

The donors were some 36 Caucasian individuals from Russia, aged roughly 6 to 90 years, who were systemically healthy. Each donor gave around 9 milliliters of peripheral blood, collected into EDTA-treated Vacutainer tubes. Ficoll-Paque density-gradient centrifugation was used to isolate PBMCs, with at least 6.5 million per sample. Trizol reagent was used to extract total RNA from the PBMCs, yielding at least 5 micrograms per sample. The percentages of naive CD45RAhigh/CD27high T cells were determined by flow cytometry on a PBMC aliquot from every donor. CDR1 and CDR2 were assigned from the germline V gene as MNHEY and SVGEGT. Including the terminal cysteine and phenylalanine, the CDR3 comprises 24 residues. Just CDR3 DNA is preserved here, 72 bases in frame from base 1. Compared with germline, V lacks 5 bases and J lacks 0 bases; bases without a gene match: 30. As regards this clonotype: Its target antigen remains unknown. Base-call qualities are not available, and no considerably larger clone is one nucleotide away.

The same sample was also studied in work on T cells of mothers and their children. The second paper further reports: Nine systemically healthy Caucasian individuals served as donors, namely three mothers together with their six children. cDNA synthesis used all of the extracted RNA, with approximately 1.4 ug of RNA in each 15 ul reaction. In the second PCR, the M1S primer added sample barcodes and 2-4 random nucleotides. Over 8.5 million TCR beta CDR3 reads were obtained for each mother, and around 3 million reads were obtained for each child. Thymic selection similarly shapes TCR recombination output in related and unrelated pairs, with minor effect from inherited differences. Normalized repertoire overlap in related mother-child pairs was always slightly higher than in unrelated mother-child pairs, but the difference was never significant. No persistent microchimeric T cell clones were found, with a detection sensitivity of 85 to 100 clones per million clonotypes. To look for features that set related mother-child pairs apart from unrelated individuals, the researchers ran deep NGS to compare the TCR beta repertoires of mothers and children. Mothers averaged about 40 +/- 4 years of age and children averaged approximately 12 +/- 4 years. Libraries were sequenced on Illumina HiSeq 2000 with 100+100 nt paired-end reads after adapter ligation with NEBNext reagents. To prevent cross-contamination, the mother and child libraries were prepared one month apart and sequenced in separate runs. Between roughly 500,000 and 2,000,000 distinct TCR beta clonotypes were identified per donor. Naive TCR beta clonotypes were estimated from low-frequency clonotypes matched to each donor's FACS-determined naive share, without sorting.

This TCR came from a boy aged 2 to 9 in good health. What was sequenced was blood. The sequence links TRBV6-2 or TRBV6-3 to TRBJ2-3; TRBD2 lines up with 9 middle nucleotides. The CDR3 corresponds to CASSPLDAWRGGSGGWKSTDTQYF. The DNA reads TGTGCCAGCAGTCCCCTCGATGCGTGGCGGGGGGGCTCTGGGGGTTGGAAAAGCACAGATACGCAGTATTTT.